The entry below describes one TCR beta chain. The sample originates from a study of blood T cell repertoires in COVID-19. Study in general: Researchers got acute and convalescent COVID-19 samples from the United States, Italy and Spain. The cDNA or gDNA used as material had been derived from T cells, B-cell-depleted T cells, or PBMCs.

The germline gives CDR1 MDHEN, CDR2 SYDVKM. Trimming took off 1 base at V and 3 bases at J, with 4 bases between the two ends. The CDR3 sequence is 12 residues long. In the source study's methods: Amplification with reference gene primers provided the estimates of nucleated cell counts. Here immunoSEQ multiplex PCR was the method, and the copy in TCRdb shows in-frame clones only, minus some. D and trimming were read from the DNA, whereas the V and J calls and clone size are those reported in that table. The sample records roughly 87,000 clones, about 91% being singletons. This TCR was sampled from a woman older than 75 with active COVID-19. V and J are TRBV28 and TRBJ2-7, with unresolved D. The sample taken for sequencing was peripheral blood. The CDR3 region is CASSLYGYEQYF. The CDR3 DNA reads TGTGCCAGCAGTTTATACGGCTACGAGCAGTACTTC. Variable domain in full (rest from reference TRBV28 and TRBJ2-7): DVKVTQSSRYLVKRTGEKVFLECVQDMDHENMFWYRQDPGLGLRLIYFSYDVKMKEKGDIPEGYSVSREKKERFSLILESASTNQTSMYLCASSLYGYEQYFGPGTRLTVT.